This T cell receptor (beta chain) was sequenced for a study of regulatory T cells in long-lasting Graves disease. Study-level points and caveats: Researchers examined only peripheral blood and not thyroid tissue. Persistent Graves' patients showed less TCR diversity than newly diagnosed ones.

Arm-PCR of CDR3 regions with iRepertoire HTBI primers generated TCR beta libraries. TCRdb called the multiplex PCR reads again in MiXCR, with one record for every CDR3 protein. The sample carries a few hundred thousand distinct CDR3 sequences, 22% recorded once. This clonotype was counted ten times or more. Its antigen is not identified. The time point denotes: persistent/refractory GD, antithyroid drugs over 5 years with positive TRAb. RNA from PBMCs was the source of the TCR library. Sequencing was performed on peripheral blood mononuclear cells (PBMCs), taken when the disease was refractory, from a patient treated with antithyroid drugs. This sequence was found in a female donor with Graves disease.

Here the CDR3 DNA reads TGTGCCAGCAGTTTAACGGATCAGCCCCAGCATTTT. As protein: CASSLTDQPQHF. V and J are TRBV28 and TRBJ1-5; D gene uncertain. The CDR3 covers 12 residues. The V and J ends lost 2 bases and 5 bases respectively, with 4 bases between them. Germline loops: CDR1 MDHEN, CDR2 SYDVKM.